This TCR beta chain appears in the sequencing data of a study of cytomegalovirus exposure and HLA in healthy donors. Findings of the study overall: It was reported in a later analysis that an Asian-associated ancestry cluster showed fewer N-insertions than the approximately 670-donor mean.

As to this clone: No antigen is known for it.

Amplification used 60 Vbeta primers and 13 Jbeta primers. Measured with immunoSEQ multiplex PCR; TCRdb has only the in-frame clones, and not every one. The data contain 100,000 to 150,000 clones, less than 85% of them singletons. V lost 6 bases, J lost 9 bases, and 17 bases lay in between. In germline, CDR1 is MNHEY, CDR2 SMNVEV (reference sequence). The CDR3 runs 14 residues. The gene calls are TRBV27 and TRBJ1-4; D might be TRBD1 (5 bases). The sequence derives from a man aged 35-49 years in good health and CMV-seronegative. Sample: PBMCs. The chain's CDR3 is CASRSLGGGKKLFF. The CDR3 DNA sequence: TGTGCCAGCAGATCCTTGGGGGGTGGGAAAAAACTGTTTTTT.